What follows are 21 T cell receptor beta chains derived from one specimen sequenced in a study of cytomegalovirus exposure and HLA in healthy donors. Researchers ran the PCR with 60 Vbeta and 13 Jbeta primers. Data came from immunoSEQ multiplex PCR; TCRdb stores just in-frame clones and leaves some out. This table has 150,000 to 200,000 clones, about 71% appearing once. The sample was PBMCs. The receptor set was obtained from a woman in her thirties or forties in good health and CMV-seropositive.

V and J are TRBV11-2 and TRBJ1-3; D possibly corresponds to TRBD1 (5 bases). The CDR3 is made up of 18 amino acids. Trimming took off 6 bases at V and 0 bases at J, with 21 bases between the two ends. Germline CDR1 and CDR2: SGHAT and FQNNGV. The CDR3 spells CASRSRFAGPPSGNTIYF. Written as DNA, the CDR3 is TGTGCCAGCAGATCAAGGTTCGCGGGGCCGCCCTCTGGAAACACCATATATTTT.

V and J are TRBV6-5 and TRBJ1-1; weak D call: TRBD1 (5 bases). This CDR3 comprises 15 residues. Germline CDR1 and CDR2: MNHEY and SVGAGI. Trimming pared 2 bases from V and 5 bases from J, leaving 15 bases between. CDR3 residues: CASSYPPGGGTEAFF. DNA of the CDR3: TGTGCCAGCAGTTACCCTCCTGGGGGGGGTACTGAAGCTTTCTTT.

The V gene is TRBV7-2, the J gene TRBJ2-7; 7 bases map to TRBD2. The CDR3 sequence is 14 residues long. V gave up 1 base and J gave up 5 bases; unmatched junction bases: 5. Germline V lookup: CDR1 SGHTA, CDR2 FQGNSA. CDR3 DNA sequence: TGTGCCAGCAGCTTAGAGGCGGGGGAGGACGAGCAGTACTTC. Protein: CASSLEAGEDEQYF.

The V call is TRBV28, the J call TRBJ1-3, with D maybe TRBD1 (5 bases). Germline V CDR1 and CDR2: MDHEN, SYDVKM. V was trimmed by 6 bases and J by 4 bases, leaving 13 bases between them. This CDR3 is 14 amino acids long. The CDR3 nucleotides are TGTGCCAGCAGCCCTCGGGGGTTCGGAAACACCATATATTTT. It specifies CASSPRGFGNTIYF.

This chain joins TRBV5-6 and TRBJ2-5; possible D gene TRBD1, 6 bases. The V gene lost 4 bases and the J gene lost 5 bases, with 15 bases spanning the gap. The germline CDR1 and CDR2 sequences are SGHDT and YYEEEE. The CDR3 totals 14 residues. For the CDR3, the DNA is TGTGCCAGCAGCCTGCTCCAGGGGATGGAGACCCAGTACTTC. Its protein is CASSLLQGMETQYF.

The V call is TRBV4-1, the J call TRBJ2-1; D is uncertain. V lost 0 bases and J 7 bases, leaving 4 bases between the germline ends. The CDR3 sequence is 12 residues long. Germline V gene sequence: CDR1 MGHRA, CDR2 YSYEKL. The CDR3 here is CASSQDSNEQFF. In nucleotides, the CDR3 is TGCGCCAGCAGCCAAGATTCGAATGAGCAGTTCTTC.

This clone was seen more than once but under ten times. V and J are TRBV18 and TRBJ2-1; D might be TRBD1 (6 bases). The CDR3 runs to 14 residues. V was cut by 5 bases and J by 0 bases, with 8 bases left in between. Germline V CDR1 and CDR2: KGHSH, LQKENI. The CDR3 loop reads CASSGQSSYNEQFF. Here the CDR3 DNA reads TGTGCCAGCTCAGGACAGAGCTCCTACAATGAGCAGTTCTTC. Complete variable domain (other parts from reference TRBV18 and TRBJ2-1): NAGVMQNPRHLVRRRGQEARLRCSPMKGHSHVYWYRQLPEEGLKFMVYLQKENIIDESGMPKERFSAEFPKEGPSILRIQQVVRGDSAAYFCASSGQSSYNEQFFGPGTRLTVL.

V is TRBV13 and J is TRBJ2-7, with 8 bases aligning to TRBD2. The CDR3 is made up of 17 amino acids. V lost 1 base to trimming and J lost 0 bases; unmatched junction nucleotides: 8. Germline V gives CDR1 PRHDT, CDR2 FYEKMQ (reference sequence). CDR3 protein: CASSLAGGPRSSYEQYF. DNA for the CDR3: TGTGCCAGCAGCTTAGCGGGAGGGCCAAGGAGCTCCTACGAGCAGTACTTC.

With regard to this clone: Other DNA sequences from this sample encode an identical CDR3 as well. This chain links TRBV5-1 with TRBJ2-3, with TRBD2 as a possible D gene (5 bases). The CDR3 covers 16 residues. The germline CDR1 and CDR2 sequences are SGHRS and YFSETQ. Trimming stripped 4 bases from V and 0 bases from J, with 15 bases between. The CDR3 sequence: CASSAGQTSSTDTQYF. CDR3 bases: TGCGCCAGCAGCGCGGGCCAAACAAGTAGCACAGATACGCAGTATTTT.

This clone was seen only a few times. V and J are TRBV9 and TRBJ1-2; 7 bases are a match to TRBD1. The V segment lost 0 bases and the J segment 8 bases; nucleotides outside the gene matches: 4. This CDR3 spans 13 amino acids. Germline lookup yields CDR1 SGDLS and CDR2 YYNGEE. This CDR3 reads CASSVEGGGGYTF. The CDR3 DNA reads TGTGCCAGCAGCGTAGAAGGGGGCGGAGGCTACACCTTC.

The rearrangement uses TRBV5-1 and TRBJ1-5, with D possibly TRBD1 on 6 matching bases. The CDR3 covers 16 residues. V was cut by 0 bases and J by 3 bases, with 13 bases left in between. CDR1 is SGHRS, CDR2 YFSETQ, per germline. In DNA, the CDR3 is TGCGCCAGCAGCTTGGGTCCAGGGGACCTCAATCAGCCCCAGCATTTT. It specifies CASSLGPGDLNQPQHF.

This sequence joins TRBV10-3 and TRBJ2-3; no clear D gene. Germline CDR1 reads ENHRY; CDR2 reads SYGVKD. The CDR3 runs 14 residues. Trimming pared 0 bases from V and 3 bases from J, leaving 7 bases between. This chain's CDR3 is CAISESPPTDTQYF. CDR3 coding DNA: TGTGCCATCAGTGAGTCCCCCCCTACAGATACGCAGTATTTT.

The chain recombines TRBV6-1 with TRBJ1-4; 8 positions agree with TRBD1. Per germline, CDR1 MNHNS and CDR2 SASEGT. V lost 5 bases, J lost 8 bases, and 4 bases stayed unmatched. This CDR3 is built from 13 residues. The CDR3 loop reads CASSRDRQEKLFF. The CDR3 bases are TGTGCCAGCAGTAGGGACAGGCAAGAAAAACTGTTTTTT.

CDR3 coding DNA: TGTGCCAGTAGTCTCCCGGGGACAACACCCTACAATGAGCAGTTCTTC. Its translation is CASSLPGTTPYNEQFF. The chain employs TRBV19 and TRBJ2-1, with D possibly matching TRBD1 (6 bases). The CDR3 covers 16 residues. V was shortened by 5 bases and J by 2 bases, with 16 bases between the two germline ends. CDR1 and CDR2 from the germline V gene are LNHDA and SQIVND (reference sequence).

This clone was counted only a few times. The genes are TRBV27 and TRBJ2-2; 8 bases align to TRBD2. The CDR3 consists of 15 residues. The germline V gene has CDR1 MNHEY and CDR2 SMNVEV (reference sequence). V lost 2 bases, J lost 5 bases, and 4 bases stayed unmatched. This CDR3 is CASSLGLAGTGELFF. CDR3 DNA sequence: TGTGCCAGCAGTTTAGGACTAGCAGGAACCGGGGAGCTGTTTTTT.

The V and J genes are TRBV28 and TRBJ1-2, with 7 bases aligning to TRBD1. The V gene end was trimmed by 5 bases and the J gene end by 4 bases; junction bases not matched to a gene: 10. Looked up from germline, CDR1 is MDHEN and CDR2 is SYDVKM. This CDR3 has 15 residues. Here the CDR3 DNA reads TGTGCCAGCAGTGCCCCGACAGGGTTTGGCTATGGCTACACCTTC. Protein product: CASSAPTGFGYGYTF.

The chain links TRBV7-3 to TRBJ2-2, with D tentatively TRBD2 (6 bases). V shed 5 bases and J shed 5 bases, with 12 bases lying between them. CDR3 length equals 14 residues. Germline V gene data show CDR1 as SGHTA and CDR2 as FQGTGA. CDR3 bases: TGTGCCAGCAGCGACGGCGGGGTTACCGGGGAGCTGTTTTTT. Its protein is CASSDGGVTGELFF.

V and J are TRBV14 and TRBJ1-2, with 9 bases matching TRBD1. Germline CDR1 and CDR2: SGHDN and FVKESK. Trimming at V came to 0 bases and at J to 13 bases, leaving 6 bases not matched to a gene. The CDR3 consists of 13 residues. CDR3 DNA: TGTGCCAGCAGCCAAGATGCACAGGGGGCTCTCACCTTC. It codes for CASSQDAQGALTF. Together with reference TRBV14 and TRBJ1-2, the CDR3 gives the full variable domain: EAGVTQFPSHSVIEKGQTVTLRCDPISGHDNLYWYRRVMGKEIKFLLHFVKESKQDESGMPNNRFLAERTGGTYSTLKVQPAELEDSGVYFCASSQDAQGALTFGSGTRLTVV.

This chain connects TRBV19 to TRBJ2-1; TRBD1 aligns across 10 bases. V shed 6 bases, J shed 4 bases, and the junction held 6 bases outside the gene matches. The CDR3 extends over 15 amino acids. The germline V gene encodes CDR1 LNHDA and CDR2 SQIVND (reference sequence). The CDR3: CASRGQGQGYNEQFF. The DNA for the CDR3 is TGTGCCAGTAGAGGCCAGGGACAGGGGTACAATGAGCAGTTCTTC.

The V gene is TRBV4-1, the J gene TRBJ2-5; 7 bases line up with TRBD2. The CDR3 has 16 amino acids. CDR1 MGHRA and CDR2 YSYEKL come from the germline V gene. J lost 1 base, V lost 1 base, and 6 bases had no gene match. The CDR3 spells CASSQVGGSPQETQYF. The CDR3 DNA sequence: TGCGCCAGCAGCCAAGTTGGCGGGAGTCCCCAAGAGACCCAGTACTTC.

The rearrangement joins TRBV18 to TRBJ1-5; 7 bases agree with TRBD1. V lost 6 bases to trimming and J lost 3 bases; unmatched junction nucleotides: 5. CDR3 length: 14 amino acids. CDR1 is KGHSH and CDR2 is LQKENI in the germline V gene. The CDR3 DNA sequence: TGTGCCAGCTCCCGCGGGACAGACAATCAGCCCCAGCATTTT. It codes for CASSRGTDNQPQHF.